The entry below describes one T cell receptor (beta chain). The antigen remains unidentified. Some clones are missing from TCRdb's copy, which holds only in-frame ones; the method was immunoSEQ multiplex PCR. The data contain tens of thousands of clones, 84% of them singletons. The CDR3 is made up of 19 amino acids. The source of the sample is a study of identifying expanded T cells in peripheral blood. Healthy donors had no documented immune events, such as infections, while sampled. Study results and caveats: Differentially abundant clones: around 1.1 between replicates, just under 17 at about 13 days, around 19 at four. Across healthy donors, higher total template counts meant significantly greater roughly 2-week count variance.

The rearrangement uses TRBV21-1 and TRBJ1-5; the table's D call TRBD1 went unverified against the DNA. TRBV21-1 is an annotated pseudogene. Source material: blood. This sequence originates from a person aged 18 to 75 in good health. For the CDR3, the DNA is TGTGCCAGCAGCAGAAACGACAGGCTCCCGTGTGGCGGCAATCAGCCCCAGCATTTT. Translated, it gives CASSRNDRLPCGGNQPQHF.